The rows below give T cell receptor beta chains drawn from one sample of a study of blood T cell repertoires in COVID-19. The protocol was immunoSEQ multiplex PCR, while the TCRdb copy is restricted to in-frame clones and leaves out a portion. The sample contains 50,000 to 60,000 clones, almost 85% of which appear only once. Specimen: peripheral blood. The receptors here all came from a human donor in a cohort sampled during active COVID-19. CDR3s include the opening cysteine and the closing phenylalanine or tryptophan. The D gene is left open where the match is weak. Rows give clone size only sometimes, using once, few, many, or a class for an expanded clone.

d_call clone_size j_call v_call cdr3_length cdr3_nt cdr3_aa
- - TRBJ1-4 TRBV28 15 TGTGCCGCGGGGGTGGTCGGATCAACTAATGAAAAACTGTTTTTT CAAGVVGSTNEKLFF
TRBD1 - TRBJ1-5 TRBV28 15 TGTGCCAGCGGGACAGCGGACCTTAGCAATCAGCCCCAGCATTTT CASGTADLSNQPQHF
- - TRBJ1-2 TRBV6-5 14 TGTGCCAGCAGTTTAGGGGCCTCCGACTATGGCTACACCTTC CASSLGASDYGYTF
- few TRBJ2-3 TRBV11-2 16 TGTGCCAGCAGCTTTGATCGGGGTTCTCCCACAGATACGCAGTATTTT CASSFDRGSPTDTQYF
TRBD2 - TRBJ2-2 TRBV7-9 18 TGTGCCAGCAGCTTCCAACTTGGACTAGCGGTGAACACCGGGGAGCTGTTTTTT CASSFQLGLAVNTGELFF
TRBD2 - TRBJ2-2 TRBV28 14 TGTGCCAGCAAACTAGCGGGAGACACCGGGGAGCTGTTTTTT CASKLAGDTGELFF
TRBD2 - TRBJ2-2 TRBV28 14 TGTGCCAGCCTTAGCGGGAGTTCGTCCGGGGAGCTGTTTTTT CASLSGSSSGELFF
- - TRBJ1-1 TRBV5-4 14 TGTGCCAGCAGCCCCCACAGGGAGAACACTGAAGCTTTCTTT CASSPHRENTEAFF
TRBD2 - TRBJ2-1 TRBV19 15 TGTGCCAGTAGTACCGGGACTAGCGGGACTGGGACTGAGTTCTTC CASSTGTSGTGTEFF
- - TRBJ1-2 TRBV6-6 12 TGTGCCAGCAGTTACTCCAGCTATGGCTACACCTTC CASSYSSYGYTF
- - TRBJ2-6 TRBV19 15 TGTGCCAGTAGTATAGGAGTTCCTGGGGCCAACGTCCTGACTTTC CASSIGVPGANVLTF
TRBD1 - TRBJ2-5 TRBV3-1/TRBV3-2 15 TGTGCCAGCAGCCGCCCGACAGGGATAGAAGAGACCCAGTACTTC CASSRPTGIEETQYF
- - TRBJ1-3 TRBV6-1 21 TGTGCCAGCAGTGAAGGAAGGGTGTTAGCGATCCTCATGAGCTCTGGAAACACCATATATTTT CASSEGRVLAILMSSGNTIYF
- once TRBJ2-7 TRBV15 13 TGTGCCACCAGCAGAGACAGGAACTACGAGCAGTACTTC CATSRDRNYEQYF
TRBD2 - TRBJ2-7 TRBV27 16 TGTGCCAGCAGACCCACCCGGCGCGGGAGCTCCTACGAGCAGTACTTC CASRPTRRGSSYEQYF
TRBD1 - TRBJ1-3 TRBV5-1 14 TGCGCCAGCAGCTCGGGACAGGCTGGAAACACCATATATTTT CASSSGQAGNTIYF
TRBD2 - TRBJ2-5 TRBV6-5 16 TGTGCCAGCAGTTACCTTAGCGGGAGGCGGGAAGAGACCCAGTACTTC CASSYLSGRREETQYF
TRBD2 - TRBJ2-1 TRBV7-6 16 TGTGCCAGCAGCTTAGTATCGGGACTAGGTGACAATGAGCAGTTCTTC CASSLVSGLGDNEQFF
- - TRBJ1-3 TRBV30 13 TGTGCCTGGAGTGTACGGGGAGGAAACACCATATATTTT CAWSVRGGNTIYF
TRBD2 - TRBJ2-1 TRBV24-1 16 TGTGCCACCAGTGATTTGACTAGCGGAAGGAGCAATGAGCAGTTCTTC CATSDLTSGRSNEQFF
TRBD1 once TRBJ1-1 TRBV6-5 16 TGTGCCAGCAGTTATGACCACCGGACAGGGAGGTCTGAAGCTTTCTTT CASSYDHRTGRSEAFF
TRBD2 - TRBJ2-6 TRBV4-3 18 TGCGCCAGCAGCCAAGACCGAGCGGGAGGTGCTGGGGCCAACGTCCTGACTTTC CASSQDRAGGAGANVLTF
- - TRBJ1-2 TRBV28 16 TGTGCCAGCAGTTTACAAGGGGGACACGCTAACTATGGCTACACCTTC CASSLQGGHANYGYTF
- - TRBJ2-3 TRBV5-1 13 TGCGCCAGCAGCCCCCCAGCGGCAGATACGCAGTATTTT CASSPPAADTQYF
TRBD1 once TRBJ1-1 TRBV5-4 17 TGTGCCAGCAGCTTGGCCTTGGCGAGGGGGCTGAACACTGAAGCTTTCTTT CASSLALARGLNTEAFF
- - TRBJ1-1 TRBV10-1 14 TGCGCCAGCAGTTCTACCCCCAAGAACACTGAAGCTTTCTTT CASSSTPKNTEAFF
- - TRBJ1-5 TRBV29-1 14 TGCAGCGTTGAAGAGGGGGGTGCGAATCAGCCCCAGCATTTT CSVEEGGANQPQHF
- - TRBJ1-1 TRBV5-1 16 TGCGCCAGCAGCGCCGAAGACCTTACAGGGAACACTGAAGCTTTCTTT CASSAEDLTGNTEAFF